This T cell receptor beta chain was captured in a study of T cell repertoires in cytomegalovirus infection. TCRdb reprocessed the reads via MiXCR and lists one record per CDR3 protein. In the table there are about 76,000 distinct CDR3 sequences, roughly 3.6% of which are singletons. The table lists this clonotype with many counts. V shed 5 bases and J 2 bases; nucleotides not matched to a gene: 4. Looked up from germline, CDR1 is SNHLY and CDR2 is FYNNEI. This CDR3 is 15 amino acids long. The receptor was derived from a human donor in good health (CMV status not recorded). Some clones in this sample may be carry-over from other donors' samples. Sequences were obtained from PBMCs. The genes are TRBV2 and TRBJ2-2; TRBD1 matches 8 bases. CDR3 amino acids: CASSTDRVNTGELFF. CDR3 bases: TGTGCCAGCAGTACGGACAGGGTCAACACCGGGGAGCTGTTTTTT.